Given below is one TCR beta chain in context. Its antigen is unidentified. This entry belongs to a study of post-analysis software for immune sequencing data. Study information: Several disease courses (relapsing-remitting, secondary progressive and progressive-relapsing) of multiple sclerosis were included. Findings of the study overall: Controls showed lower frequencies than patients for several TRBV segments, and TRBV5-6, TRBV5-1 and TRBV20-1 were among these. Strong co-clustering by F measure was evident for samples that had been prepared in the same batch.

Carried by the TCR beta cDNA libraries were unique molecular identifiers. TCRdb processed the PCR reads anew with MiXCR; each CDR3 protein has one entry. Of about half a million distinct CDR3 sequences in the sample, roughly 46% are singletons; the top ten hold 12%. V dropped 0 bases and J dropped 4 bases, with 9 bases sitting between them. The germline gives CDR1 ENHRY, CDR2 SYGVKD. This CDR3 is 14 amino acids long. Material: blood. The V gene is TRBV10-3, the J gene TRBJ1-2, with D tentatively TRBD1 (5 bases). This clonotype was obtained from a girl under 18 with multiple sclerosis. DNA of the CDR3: TGTGCCATCAGTGAGTCGGGGCCGAGCTATGGCTACACCTTC. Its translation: CAISESGPSYGYTF.